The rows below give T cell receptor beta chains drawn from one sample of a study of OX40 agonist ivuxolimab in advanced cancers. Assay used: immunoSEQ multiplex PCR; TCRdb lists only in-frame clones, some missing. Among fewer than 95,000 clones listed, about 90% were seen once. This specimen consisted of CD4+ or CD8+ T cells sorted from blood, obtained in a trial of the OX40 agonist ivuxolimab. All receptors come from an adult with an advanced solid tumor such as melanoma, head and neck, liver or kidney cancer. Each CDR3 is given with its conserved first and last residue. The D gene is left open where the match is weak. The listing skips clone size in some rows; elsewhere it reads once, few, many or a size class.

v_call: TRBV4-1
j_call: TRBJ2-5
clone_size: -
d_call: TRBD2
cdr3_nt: TGCGCCAGCAGCGACCGTCCCGGGAGGTTTCGCGAGACCCAGTACTTC
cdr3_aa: CASSDRPGRFRETQYF

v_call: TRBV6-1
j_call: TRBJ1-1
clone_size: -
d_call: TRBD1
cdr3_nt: TGTGCCGGCCGGATGACAGGGAGTCTGCCTGAAGCTTTCTTT
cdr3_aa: CAGRMTGSLPEAFF

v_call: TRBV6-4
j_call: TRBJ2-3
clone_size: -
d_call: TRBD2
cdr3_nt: TGTGCCAGCAGCCAGGAAGGGGGACTAGCGGGAGCGGCGCAGTATTTT
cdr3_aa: CASSQEGGLAGAAQYF

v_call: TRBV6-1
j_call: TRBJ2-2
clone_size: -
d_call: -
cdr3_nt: TGTGCCAGCAGCTTAACGGGGGATTCGGGGGAGCTGTTTTTT
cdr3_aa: CASSLTGDSGELFF

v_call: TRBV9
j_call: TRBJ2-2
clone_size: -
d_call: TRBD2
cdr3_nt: TGTGCCAGCAGCGTAGTAGCGGGAACCGGGGAGCTGTTTTTT
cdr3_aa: CASSVVAGTGELFF

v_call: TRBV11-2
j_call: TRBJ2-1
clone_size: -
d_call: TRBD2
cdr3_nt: TGTGCCAGCAGCCCCACTAGCGGAAAAACCTACAATGAGCAGTTCTTC
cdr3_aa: CASSPTSGKTYNEQFF

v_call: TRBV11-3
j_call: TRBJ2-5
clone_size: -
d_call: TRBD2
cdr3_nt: TGTGCCAGCAGCTCAAGGACTAGCGGGAAACAAGAGACCCAGTACTTC
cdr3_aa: CASSSRTSGKQETQYF

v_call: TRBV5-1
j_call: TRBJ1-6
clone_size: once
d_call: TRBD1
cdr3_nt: TGCGCCAGCAGCATCGGACACAGGGGGGATTCACCCCTCCACTTT
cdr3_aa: CASSIGHRGDSPLHF

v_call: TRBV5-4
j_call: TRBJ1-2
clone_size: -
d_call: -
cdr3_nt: TGTGCCAGCAGCTTGGGGGGGGCCTATGGCTACACCTTC
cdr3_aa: CASSLGGAYGYTF

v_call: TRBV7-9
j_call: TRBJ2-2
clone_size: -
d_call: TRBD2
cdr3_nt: TGTGCCAGCAGCCCGAGGACTAGCGGGATTCTGAACACCGGGGAGCTGTTTTTT
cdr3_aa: CASSPRTSGILNTGELFF

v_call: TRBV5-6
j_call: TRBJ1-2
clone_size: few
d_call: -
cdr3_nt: TGTGCCAGCAGCTTTGGTATCCAGCCTCTTAACTATGGCTACACCTTC
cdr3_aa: CASSFGIQPLNYGYTF

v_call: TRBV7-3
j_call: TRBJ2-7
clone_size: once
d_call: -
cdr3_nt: TGTGCCAGCAGCTTAGTGGAGTCCGAGCAGTACTTC
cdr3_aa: CASSLVESEQYF